The 3 T cell receptor beta chains below come from one sample, sequenced in a study of shared T cell receptors in the human thymus (dated by TCRdb to 2020 to 2022). The method behind the library was the immunoSEQ multiplex PCR assay. In its TCRdb copy, this immuneACCESS table keeps in-frame sequences only and misses some clones. Where compared with another copy, unresolved V genes explain less than half of these, and the others have no known cause. The sample table holds 500,000 to 750,000 clones, of which approximately 88% were seen once. The biggest ten clones account for roughly 0.0097% of the sample. This sample also appeared in a second study, on human thymus T cells.

Sample: thymocytes. The receptors stem from a boy in the first two years of life with a congenital heart defect. Donor details come from another sample of the same person, matched by shared clones.

V and J are TRBV19 and TRBJ2-6, with D possibly matching TRBD2 (6 bases). Trimming took 10 bases from V and 2 from J, leaving 15 bases between them. Germline CDR1 reads LNHDA; CDR2 reads SQIVND (reference sequence). This CDR3 has 15 amino acids. Written as DNA, the CDR3 is TGTGCCACGGGGGTCCGTTCAGCTGGGGCCAACGTCCTGACTTTC. This codes for CATGVRSAGANVLTF. Full variable domain (remainder filled in from reference TRBV19 and TRBJ2-6): DGGITQSPKYLFRKEGQNVTLSCEQNLNHDAMYWYRQDPGQGLRLIYYSQIVNDFQKGDIAEGYSVSREKKESFPLTVTSAQKNPTAFYLCATGVRSAGANVLTFGAGSRLTVL.

The chain has TRBV6-6 and TRBJ1-1; D call uncertain. There are 12 residues in the CDR3. V lost 2 bases and J lost 8, with 9 bases in between. Per germline, CDR1 MNHNY and CDR2 SVGAGI (reference sequence). CDR3 loop: CASSYGRNEAFF. The CDR3 nucleotides are TGTGCCAGCAGTTACGGGAGGAACGAAGCTTTCTTT.

The J gene is TRBJ2-1, the V gene TRBV5-1; D gene uncertain. The CDR3 length is 18 residues. Germline loops: CDR1 SGHRS, CDR2 YFSETQ. With 4 bases removed from V and 0 bases from J, the gap between germline ends came to 20 bases. The CDR3 DNA reads TGCGCCAGCAGCAACCTGCTCTATCCTCCCCGCTCCTACAATGAGCAGTTCTTC. Translated, it gives CASSNLLYPPRSYNEQFF.